These T cell receptor beta chains were read from a single sample in a study of beta chain features in type 1 diabetes. Clones were read by immunoSEQ multiplex PCR, and TCRdb kept only the in-frame ones, dropping some. Here the sample spans approximately 730,000 clones, around an eighth being singletons. Sequencing input: naive CD4+ T cells from blood. The receptor set was obtained from a man aged 18 to 29 with type 1 diabetes. CDR3s include the opening cysteine and the closing phenylalanine or tryptophan. Fields, in order: clone size, V gene, D gene, CDR3 length, J gene, CDR3 DNA, CDR3 protein. A D gene is named only where the DNA matches it firmly. Where a row states a size, it is once, few, many or the class of an expanded clone; other rows omit it.

>.|TRBV12-5|.|16|TRBJ2-3
TGTGCTAGTGCCCTCGGAGGGGTGACGGGCACAGATACGCAGTATTTT
CASALGGVTGTDTQYF
>.|TRBV2|TRBD2|14|TRBJ2-5
TGTGCCACCACCCGGACTAGCGGGGGGGAGACCCAGTACTTC
CATTRTSGGETQYF
>.|TRBV5-1|.|15|TRBJ2-7
TGCGCCAGCCGGGAAACGACAGTGATTTCCTACGAGCAGTACTTC
CASRETTVISYEQYF
>few|TRBV29-1|.|12|TRBJ2-3
TGCAGCGTTGAAAATCCCGGGGATACGCAGTATTTT
CSVENPGDTQYF
>.|TRBV11-3|TRBD2|17|TRBJ2-1
TGTGCCAGCAGCTTCCAGGGAAGCGGGGGTTCCTACAATGAGCAGTTCTTC
CASSFQGSGGSYNEQFF
>few|TRBV6-1|.|17|TRBJ2-1
TGTGCCAGCAGTGATTCAAGGGCCACGGACTCCTACAATGAGCAGTTCTTC
CASSDSRATDSYNEQFF
>few|TRBV7-2|.|14|TRBJ2-3
TGTGCCAGCAGCCTTAGGGGGGCCGAAGATACGCAGTATTTT
CASSLRGAEDTQYF
>.|TRBV4-1|.|13|TRBJ1-5
TGCGCCAGCAGCCAAGAGGAGGTGTCGGCGAGGTATTTT
CASSQEEVSARYF
>.|TRBV29-1|.|11|TRBJ2-7
TGCAGCGTTGCGAACAACTACGAGCAGTACTTC
CSVANNYEQYF
>.|TRBV4-2|.|16|TRBJ1-6
TGTGCCAGCAGCCAAGGGCAGGGGATCTATAATTCACCCCTCCACTTT
CASSQGQGIYNSPLHF
>few|TRBV4-1|TRBD1|17|TRBJ1-2
TGCGCCAGCAGCCAAGGAGCCGGGACAGGGGGACCCTATGGCTACACCTTC
CASSQGAGTGGPYGYTF
>.|TRBV7-9|.|15|TRBJ2-3
TGTGCCAGCAGCCGGAGTGCGGACCTCACAGATACGCAGTATTTT
CASSRSADLTDTQYF
>few|TRBV30|.|12|TRBJ1-4
TGTGCCTGCCGGGTCTCCAGTGAAAAACTGTTTTTT
CACRVSSEKLFF
>.|TRBV30|TRBD1|14|TRBJ2-7
TGTGCCTGGAGTGTACTGGGACAGCTCTACGAGCAGTACTTC
CAWSVLGQLYEQYF
>.|TRBV7-9|TRBD1|12|TRBJ1-1
TGTGCCAGCAGCTTAGTAGACAGGGACGCTTTCTTT
CASSLVDRDAFF
>.|TRBV6-5|.|14|TRBJ2-7
TGTGCCAGCAGCCTCGGGGAGTCCTCCTACGAGCAGTACTTC
CASSLGESSYEQYF
>few|TRBV28|TRBD1|15|TRBJ2-7
TGTGCCAGCATCCAGGGATCAGGGGGACCCTACGAGCAGTACTTC
CASIQGSGGPYEQYF
>few|TRBV2|.|14|TRBJ1-1
TGTGCCACCAAGGGAGGAGGGCTCGGAACTGAAGCTTTCTTT
CATKGGGLGTEAFF
>.|TRBV5-1|.|12|TRBJ2-5
TGCGCCAGCCACAGGGAGCAAGAGACCCAGTACTTC
CASHREQETQYF
>few|TRBV7-2|.|14|TRBJ2-3
TGTGCCAGCAGCCGTAGGACAGGCACAGATACGCAGTATTTT
CASSRRTGTDTQYF
>.|TRBV7-2|.|14|TRBJ2-3
TGTGCCAGCACCACCGGACAGTACACAGATACGCAGTATTTT
CASTTGQYTDTQYF
>.|TRBV2|.|14|TRBJ2-2
TGTGCCAGCAAGCAAAACAGGGAAACCGGGGAGCTGTTTTTT
CASKQNRETGELFF
>few|TRBV7-9|.|16|TRBJ2-7
TGTGCCAGCAGCTCTTTCCTTAGCGGAATCGCCTACGAGCAGTACTTC
CASSSFLSGIAYEQYF
>.|TRBV27|.|13|TRBJ1-5
TGTGCCAGCGGGACTTTGGGCAATCAGCCCCAGCATTTT
CASGTLGNQPQHF